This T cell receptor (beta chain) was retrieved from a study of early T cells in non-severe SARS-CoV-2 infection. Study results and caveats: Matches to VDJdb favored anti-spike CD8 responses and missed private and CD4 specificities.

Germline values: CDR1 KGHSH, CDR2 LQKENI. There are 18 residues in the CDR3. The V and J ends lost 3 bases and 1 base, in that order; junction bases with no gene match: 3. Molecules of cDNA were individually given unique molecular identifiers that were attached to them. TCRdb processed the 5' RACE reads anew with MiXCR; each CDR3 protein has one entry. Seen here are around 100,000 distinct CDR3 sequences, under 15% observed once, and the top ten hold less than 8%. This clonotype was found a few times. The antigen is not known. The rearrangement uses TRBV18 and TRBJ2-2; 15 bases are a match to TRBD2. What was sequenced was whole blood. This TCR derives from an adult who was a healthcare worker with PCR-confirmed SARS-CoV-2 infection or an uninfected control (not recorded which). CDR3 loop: CASSPGLAGGRNTGELFF. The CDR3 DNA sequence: TGTGCCAGCTCACCGGGACTAGCGGGAGGCAGGAACACCGGGGAGCTGTTTTTT.